The TCR beta chain described here comes from a study of PD-1 blockade in classical Hodgkin lymphoma. Method: immunoSEQ multiplex PCR; TCRdb's copy keeps in-frame clones and lacks some. Here the sample spans some 24,000 clones, around 84% being singletons. General study findings and limits: Patients starting nivolumab under 1 year after ASCT were excluded. Significantly greater TCR diversity emerged by C4D1 in CD4+ cells but not CD8+ cells.

Of note for this clone: Its antigen remains unknown.

The CDR3 is 11 amino acids. V was shortened by 6 bases and J by 3 bases, with 5 bases between the two germline ends. Germline V CDR1 and CDR2: SNHLY, FYNNEI. This sample's time point: cycle 4 day 1 (C4D1), after 6 weeks of nivolumab. Each patient experienced a relapse that followed autologous stem cell transplantation, and brentuximab vedotin exposure varied. Reported best responses ranged across complete response, partial response or progressive disease. Sequencing was performed on peripheral blood mononuclear cells (PBMCs), taken before the fourth cycle of nivolumab. The source of this sequence is a human donor with classical Hodgkin lymphoma. The chain is built from TRBV2 and TRBJ1-2; the D gene is possibly TRBD1 (5 bases). CDR3 nucleotides: TGTGCCAGCAGGGGGGACTATGGCTACACCTTC. Protein: CASRGDYGYTF.